This T cell receptor beta chain was documented in a study of cytomegalovirus exposure and HLA in healthy donors. Notes on this clone: The antigen remains unidentified.

Whole-study results and caveats: Within an earlier analysis, most TCR beta V segments proved productive either about 87% or about 30% of the time. CMV serostatus was the sole immune exposure data available. The study listed roughly 160 cytomegalovirus-associated TCR beta chains.

The V end lost 6 bases, the J end lost 5 bases, and 14 bases lay between the germline ends. Per the germline V gene, CDR1 is ENHRY and CDR2 is SYGVKD. There are 13 residues in the CDR3. This PCR relied on a set of 60 Vbeta primers and 13 Jbeta primers. The table came from immunoSEQ multiplex PCR; TCRdb's copy has only in-frame clones and leaves some out. The sample lists approximately 150,000 clones, about 80% occurring once. This sequence joins TRBV10-3 and TRBJ2-7; D is unresolved. This clonotype originated in a woman aged 30 to 39 in good health and CMV-seropositive. The sample was PBMCs. The DNA of the CDR3 is TGTGCCATCAGCCCAAATGCCGACAACGAGCAGTACTTC. Translation: CAISPNADNEQYF.